This TCR beta chain originates from a study of T cell responses to AZD1222 COVID-19 vaccine. General study results and limits: Mostly white British, mostly female donors; authors suggested clonal diversity may be underestimated. Two AZD1222 doses significantly raised spike-specific TCR breadth and depth over controls. Spike-wide coverage was observed for vaccine-associated CD4 TCRs, with dominant responses at 160-218 and 743-854.

Sequencing used immunoSEQ multiplex PCR; TCRdb keeps in-frame clones, though not all of them. This sample has about 150,000 clones, with around 89% found just once. Points on this clone: Its matching antigen is unknown.

This CDR3 spans 15 amino acids. Germline V gene sequence: CDR1 GTSNPN, CDR2 SVGIG (reference sequence). Trimming took 3 bases from V and 5 from J; bases not matched to a gene: 7. This TCR came from an adult in good health. The chain uses TRBV30 and TRBJ1-6; 7 bases match TRBD1. Sequenced material: peripheral blood, taken on day 0 of AZD1222 vaccination. The DNA for the CDR3 is TGTGCCTGGAGCGGGACAGAGTGGAATAATTCACCCCTCCACTTT. It encodes CAWSGTEWNNSPLHF. The variable domain in full, with the rest retrieved from reference TRBV30 and TRBJ1-6, is SQTIHQWPATLVQPVGSPLSLECTVEGTSNPNLYWYRQAAGRGLQLLFYSVGIGQISSEVPQNLSASRPQDRQFILSSKKLLLSDSGFYLCAWSGTEWNNSPLHFGNGTRLTVT.